These T cell receptor beta chains were read from a single sample in a study of shared clonotypes between healthy human individuals. Clones were read by immunoSEQ multiplex PCR, and TCRdb kept only the in-frame ones, dropping some. The table shows around 510,000 clones, with about 96% occurring only once. Specimen: naive CD4+ T cells sorted from blood. Receptor source: a woman aged 25-40 years in good health. Both conserved end residues are part of each CDR3. Fields, in order: clone size, V gene, J gene, D gene, CDR3 DNA, CDR3 protein. D genes are given only for firm matches. A row's size may be missing; if present it is once, few, many or a size class.

size: -; V: TRBV2; J: TRBJ1-3; D: -; DNA: TGTGCCAGCAGCCTAATGGACTCTGGAAACACCATATATTTT; CDR3: CASSLMDSGNTIYF
size: -; V: TRBV10-3; J: TRBJ1-4; D: -; DNA: TGTGCCATCAGGGCCGACCGAAGGGAAAAACTGTTTTTT; CDR3: CAIRADRREKLFF
size: once; V: TRBV11-3; J: TRBJ2-6; D: TRBD1; DNA: TGTGCCAGCAGCTCCGGGACAGGGGCTGGGGCCAACGTCCTGACTTTC; CDR3: CASSSGTGAGANVLTF
size: once; V: TRBV27; J: TRBJ1-4; D: -; DNA: TGTGCCAGCAGTTTAAGTCTCGATGGGCATGAAAAACTGTTTTTT; CDR3: CASSLSLDGHEKLFF
size: -; V: TRBV6-5; J: TRBJ2-7; D: TRBD2; DNA: TGTGCCAGCAGTTACCGCCCTAGCGGGTACGAGCAGTACTTC; CDR3: CASSYRPSGYEQYF
size: -; V: TRBV5-1; J: TRBJ2-3; D: -; DNA: TGCGCCAGCAGCTTGGCCAGTGGGGGGTTAAGCACAGATACGCAGTATTTT; CDR3: CASSLASGGLSTDTQYF
size: -; V: TRBV18; J: TRBJ2-5; D: -; DNA: TGTGCCAGCTCCAAAACCACGGGGGTTGAGACCCAGTACTTC; CDR3: CASSKTTGVETQYF
size: -; V: TRBV6-6; J: TRBJ2-7; D: TRBD1; DNA: TGTGCCAGCACCCCGACAGGGCTGGACGAGCAGTACTTC; CDR3: CASTPTGLDEQYF
size: -; V: TRBV27; J: TRBJ1-2; D: -; DNA: TGTGCCAGCAGTTCCCGGGGTGGGCCCAACTATGGCTACACCTTC; CDR3: CASSSRGGPNYGYTF
size: -; V: TRBV7-8; J: TRBJ2-7; D: -; DNA: TGTGCCAGCAGCTTAGATTTTGTGGGAGGCAACGAGCAGTACTTC; CDR3: CASSLDFVGGNEQYF
size: -; V: TRBV28; J: TRBJ1-1; D: -; DNA: TGTGCCAGCAGTTTTCGGGGGGCTACTGAAGCTTTCTTT; CDR3: CASSFRGATEAFF
size: -; V: TRBV6-1; J: TRBJ2-7; D: -; DNA: TGTGCCAGCAGACGGCCCTACGAGCAGTACTTC; CDR3: CASRRPYEQYF
size: -; V: TRBV7-9; J: TRBJ2-1; D: TRBD2; DNA: TGTGCCAGCAGCCAAGGGACTAGCTCCTACAATGAGCAGTTCTTC; CDR3: CASSQGTSSYNEQFF
size: -; V: TRBV29-1; J: TRBJ2-3; D: -; DNA: TGCAGCGTTGAGCCAGGGCCGTGGGATACGCAGTATTTT; CDR3: CSVEPGPWDTQYF
size: once; V: TRBV5-4; J: TRBJ1-3; D: -; DNA: TGTGCCAGCAGCTCGCCAGATAACTCTGGAAACACCATATATTTT; CDR3: CASSSPDNSGNTIYF
size: few; V: TRBV5-1; J: TRBJ2-5; D: -; DNA: TGCGCCAGCAGCTTGAACCAAGAGACCCAGTACTTC; CDR3: CASSLNQETQYF
size: -; V: TRBV19; J: TRBJ1-4; D: -; DNA: TGTGCCAGTAGTTTTAGCCGGGCTAGGATAGAAAAACTGTTTTTT; CDR3: CASSFSRARIEKLFF
size: -; V: TRBV18; J: TRBJ2-3; D: -; DNA: TGTGCCAGCTCACCTGGGGGCAGGGGCATTGATACGCAGTATTTT; CDR3: CASSPGGRGIDTQYF
size: -; V: TRBV7-9; J: TRBJ2-7; D: -; DNA: TGTGCCAGCAGCCGAGCCCGGGACAAAGCCTACGAGCAGTACTTC; CDR3: CASSRARDKAYEQYF
size: -; V: TRBV11-2; J: TRBJ1-5; D: -; DNA: TGTGCCAGCAGCTTTCGACACCATGAGAGGGAGTATAGCAATCAGCCCCAGCATTTT; CDR3: CASSFRHHEREYSNQPQHF
size: -; V: TRBV6-1; J: TRBJ1-2; D: -; DNA: TGTGCTACCTCAGCAGGGTTTTACTATGGCTACACCTTC; CDR3: CATSAGFYYGYTF
size: -; V: TRBV5-6; J: TRBJ2-1; D: -; DNA: TGTGCCAGCAGCTCCAGGCAATTTCTAAGGGCCGATGAGCAGTTCTTC; CDR3: CASSSRQFLRADEQFF
size: -; V: TRBV19; J: TRBJ2-3; D: TRBD2; DNA: TGTGCCAGTACCAGGGACTACGATACGCAGTATTTT; CDR3: CASTRDYDTQYF
size: -; V: TRBV7-9; J: TRBJ2-1; D: TRBD2; DNA: TGTGCCAGCAGTCGGGTGGGGACTAGCGGGAGATCTTCCTACAATGAGCAGTTCTTC; CDR3: CASSRVGTSGRSSYNEQFF
size: -; V: TRBV19; J: TRBJ2-3; D: TRBD2; DNA: TGTGCCAGTAGTATGGGGCTAGCGGGAAACACAGATACGCAGTATTTT; CDR3: CASSMGLAGNTDTQYF
size: once; V: TRBV5-4; J: TRBJ2-1; D: TRBD2; DNA: TGTGCCAGCAGCCACACTAGCGGGAGAGTGAATGAGCAGTTCTTC; CDR3: CASSHTSGRVNEQFF
size: -; V: TRBV19; J: TRBJ2-6; D: -; DNA: TGTGCCAGTAGGAGCGGCTCTGGGGCCAACGTCCTGACTTTC; CDR3: CASRSGSGANVLTF
size: -; V: TRBV18; J: TRBJ2-1; D: -; DNA: TGTGCCAGCTCACCGGGGACGGGGGAATTCTTC; CDR3: CASSPGTGEFF
size: once; V: TRBV19; J: TRBJ2-7; D: -; DNA: TGTGCCAGTAGTATCCCCGGACTCCCCTACGAGCAGTACTTC; CDR3: CASSIPGLPYEQYF
size: -; V: TRBV6-1; J: TRBJ2-1; D: TRBD2; DNA: TGTGCCAGCAGTGAAGGGGGTAGCGGGACGAATGAGCAGTTCTTC; CDR3: CASSEGGSGTNEQFF
size: -; V: TRBV28; J: TRBJ1-2; D: -; DNA: TGTGCCAGCAGCTTAGGGGGGGCGGCGAGTAACACCTTC; CDR3: CASSLGGAASNTF
size: -; V: TRBV27; J: TRBJ1-5; D: -; DNA: TGTGCCAGCAGTTTGGTACAGGGAGATCAGCCCCAGCATTTT; CDR3: CASSLVQGDQPQHF
size: -; V: TRBV11-2; J: TRBJ2-7; D: TRBD2; DNA: TGTGCCAGCGGAATAGCGGGAGAATACGAGCAGTACTTC; CDR3: CASGIAGEYEQYF
size: -; V: TRBV6-6; J: TRBJ1-2; D: TRBD1; DNA: TGTGCCAGCAGTTACGCTGAGTCCGGGACAGGGTTTGGCTACACCTTC; CDR3: CASSYAESGTGFGYTF
size: -; V: TRBV28; J: TRBJ2-7; D: TRBD1; DNA: TGTGCCAGCAGGCCAGGGGGAACCGGCGAGCAGTACTTC; CDR3: CASRPGGTGEQYF
size: -; V: TRBV10-1; J: TRBJ2-3; D: -; DNA: TGCGCCAGCAGTGAAGGGGGGCCGGATACGCAGTATTTT; CDR3: CASSEGGPDTQYF
size: -; V: TRBV28; J: TRBJ2-5; D: TRBD1; DNA: TGTGCCAGCAGTCTATGGACAGGGACGTACCAAGAGACCCAGTACTTC; CDR3: CASSLWTGTYQETQYF
size: -; V: TRBV5-8; J: TRBJ2-3; D: TRBD2; DNA: TGTGCCAGCAGCCGACCTCCGACTAGCGGGAGGACAGATACGCAGTATTTT; CDR3: CASSRPPTSGRTDTQYF
size: -; V: TRBV28; J: TRBJ2-5; D: TRBD2; DNA: TGTGCCAGCAGTGGGGGGGGACCCAAAGAGACCCAGTACTTC; CDR3: CASSGGGPKETQYF
size: -; V: TRBV11-3; J: TRBJ1-5; D: -; DNA: TGTGCCAGCAGCTCAGGAGGGTTACAGCATTTT; CDR3: CASSSGGLQHF
size: -; V: TRBV2; J: TRBJ2-7; D: -; DNA: TGTGCCAGCAGACCGGACAGTTTGCCCTACGAGCAGTACTTC; CDR3: CASRPDSLPYEQYF
size: -; V: TRBV27; J: TRBJ1-3; D: -; DNA: TGTGCCAGCAGTTCGGACGGAAACACCATATATTTT; CDR3: CASSSDGNTIYF
size: -; V: TRBV19; J: TRBJ2-1; D: TRBD2; DNA: TGTGCCAGTAGTACCCCCATTCTCCTAGCGGGAACCTACAATGAGCAGTTCTTC; CDR3: CASSTPILLAGTYNEQFF
size: -; V: TRBV19; J: TRBJ2-7; D: -; DNA: TGTGCCAGTTCTCCTTTCCGAGACAGCTACGAGCAGTACTTC; CDR3: CASSPFRDSYEQYF
size: -; V: TRBV18; J: TRBJ2-3; D: -; DNA: TGTGCCAGCTCACCAGGTTGGGGAGGAGATACGCAGTATTTT; CDR3: CASSPGWGGDTQYF
size: -; V: TRBV19; J: TRBJ2-1; D: TRBD2; DNA: TGTGCCAGTAGCATGTCTAGCGGGAGCCACAATGAGCAGTTCTTC; CDR3: CASSMSSGSHNEQFF
size: -; V: TRBV28; J: TRBJ1-5; D: -; DNA: TGTGCCAGCAGTAGTTATAGCAATCAGCCCCAGCATTTT; CDR3: CASSSYSNQPQHF
size: -; V: TRBV30; J: TRBJ2-7; D: -; DNA: TGTGCCTGGACCCGGGACGGAACTTCCTACGAGCAGTACTTC; CDR3: CAWTRDGTSYEQYF
size: -; V: TRBV28; J: TRBJ1-4; D: -; DNA: TGTGCCAGCAGTTCGTCGGGAACGCCCAGAGAAAAACTGTTTTTT; CDR3: CASSSSGTPREKLFF
size: -; V: TRBV28; J: TRBJ2-7; D: -; DNA: TGTGCCAGCAGTAACATCTACGAGCAGTACTTC; CDR3: CASSNIYEQYF
size: once; V: TRBV10-3; J: TRBJ1-5; D: -; DNA: TGTGCCATCAGTAACGAACGAAGGAGTCAGCCCCAGCATTTT; CDR3: CAISNERRSQPQHF
size: -; V: TRBV10-1; J: TRBJ1-2; D: -; DNA: TGCGCCAGCAGCGGACAGACGAGTGCCGGCTATGGCTACACCTTC; CDR3: CASSGQTSAGYGYTF
size: -; V: TRBV5-1; J: TRBJ1-1; D: TRBD1; DNA: TGCGCCAGCAGCGGACAGGGGGCGCAGGGTAAAGCTTTCTTT; CDR3: CASSGQGAQGKAFF
size: once; V: TRBV15; J: TRBJ2-1; D: -; DNA: TGTGCCACCAGCAAAACCATTGGCGGGACGGGAGCGGTTGAGCAGTTCTTC; CDR3: CATSKTIGGTGAVEQFF
size: -; V: TRBV11-2; J: TRBJ2-5; D: -; DNA: TGTGCCAGCAGCGGTGGGACCGTCTACCAAGAGACCCAGTACTTC; CDR3: CASSGGTVYQETQYF
size: -; V: TRBV28; J: TRBJ1-4; D: TRBD1; DNA: TGTGCCAGCAGTTTAGGGACAGGGAATGAAAAACTGTTTTTT; CDR3: CASSLGTGNEKLFF
size: few; V: TRBV30; J: TRBJ1-4; D: TRBD1; DNA: TGTGCCTGGAGTACAGGGGGCTCTAATGAAAAACTGTTTTTT; CDR3: CAWSTGGSNEKLFF